The following is a T cell receptor (beta chain) sequence with its context. This sample stems from a study of shared clonotypes between healthy human individuals. CD45RO-negative cells were positively selected for CCR7, leaving out terminally differentiated effector memory CD45RA+ cells. Clones were read by immunoSEQ multiplex PCR, and TCRdb kept only the in-frame ones, dropping some. The sample lists millions of clones; about 92% were seen once. Germline lookup yields CDR1 KGHSH and CDR2 LQKENI. The CDR3 contains 14 residues. V was trimmed by 3 bases and J by 8 bases, leaving 14 bases between them. What was sequenced was naive CD8+ T cells from PBMCs. The chain is built from TRBV18 and TRBJ2-1, with a possible D match to TRBD1 (5 bases). This clonotype was obtained from a man aged 18 to 30 in good health. Some clones in this sample may be carry-over from other donors' samples. CDR3 sequence: CASSPSTGRDEQFF. Written as DNA, the CDR3 is TGTGCCAGCTCACCCTCCACAGGCCGGGATGAGCAGTTCTTC. Full variable domain (missing parts from reference TRBV18 and TRBJ2-1): NAGVMQNPRHLVRRRGQEARLRCSPMKGHSHVYWYRQLPEEGLKFMVYLQKENIIDESGMPKERFSAEFPKEGPSILRIQQVVRGDSAAYFCASSPSTGRDEQFFGPGTRLTVL.